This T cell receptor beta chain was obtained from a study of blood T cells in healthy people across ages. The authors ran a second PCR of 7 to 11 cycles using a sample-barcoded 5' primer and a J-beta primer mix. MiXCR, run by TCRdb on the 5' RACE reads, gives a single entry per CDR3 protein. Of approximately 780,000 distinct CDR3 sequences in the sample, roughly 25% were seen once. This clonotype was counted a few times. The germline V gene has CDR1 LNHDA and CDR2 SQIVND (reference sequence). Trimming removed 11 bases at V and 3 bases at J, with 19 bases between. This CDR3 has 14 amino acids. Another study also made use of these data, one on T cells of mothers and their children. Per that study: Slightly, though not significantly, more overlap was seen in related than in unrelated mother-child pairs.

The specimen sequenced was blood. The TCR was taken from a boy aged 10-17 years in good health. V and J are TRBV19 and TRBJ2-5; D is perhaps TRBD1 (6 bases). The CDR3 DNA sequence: TGTGCCTCTCGAGGGGGACCGAGGGAAGAGACCCAGTACTTC. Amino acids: CASRGGPREETQYF.